The clone carrying this T cell receptor (beta chain) has just a few counts. The antigen is unknown. Every sorted population was more than 98% pure. The entry originates in a study of beta chain features in type 1 diabetes. Study context: Healthy donors, compared against patients, showed similar age, gender and cell yields.

Study results and limitations: Among patients with Type 1 diabetes, TCRB CDR3s were moderately but significantly shorter in every one of the four CD4+ subsets.

Losses at the gene ends were 3 bases for V and 9 bases for J; bases not matched to a gene: 10. Germline loops: CDR1 SGHNT, CDR2 YYREEE (reference sequence). The CDR3 is 15 residues long. Since all of the isolated RNA was reverse transcribed, expressed TCRB transcripts were what got sequenced. The assay was immunoSEQ multiplex PCR, and TCRdb's table has in-frame clones only and misses some. Of 150,000 to 160,000 clones listed, around 10% are singletons. The chain couples TRBV5-4 to TRBJ2-1; 9 bases line up with TRBD2. The source of this sequence is a man between 18 and 29 years old in good health. Sequenced: central memory CD4+ T cells from blood. As DNA, the CDR3 is TGTGCCAGCAGCTCCAGCGGGGGGACTAGGGGTGAGCAGTTCTTC. This encodes CASSSSGGTRGEQFF.